The 23 T cell receptor beta chains in this list originate from one sample, sequenced in a study of graft-versus-host responses after intestinal transplantation. Generated by immunoSEQ multiplex PCR, the TCRdb table keeps only in-frame clones and is missing some. The sample holds 100,000 to 110,000 clones, approximately 84% seen once. No antigen has been identified for these receptors. Here the sequenced sample was unstimulated CD4+ T cells sorted from spleen or lymph node cells, taken before transplant. All receptors derive from a human donor who was the organ donor for an intestinal transplant.

A few counts support this clone. The chain has TRBV18 and TRBJ1-6, with 8 bases fitting TRBD1. The CDR3 contains 16 residues. Germline V gene data show CDR1 as KGHSH and CDR2 as LQKENI. Trimming removed 5 bases from V and 6 bases from J; junction bases left unmatched: 9. CDR3 sequence: CASSSLQQGANSPLHF. Here the CDR3 DNA reads TGTGCCAGCTCATCACTCCAGCAGGGGGCTAATTCACCCCTCCACTTT.

The chain uses TRBV9 and TRBJ2-7; the D is unclear. The germline gives CDR1 SGDLS, CDR2 YYNGEE. The CDR3 is made up of 14 amino acids. V lost 0 bases and J 0 bases, leaving 7 bases between the germline ends. The CDR3: CASSVAGHSYEQYF. DNA of the CDR3: TGTGCCAGCAGCGTAGCTGGGCACTCCTACGAGCAGTACTTC. The entire variable domain, with the rest obtained from reference TRBV9 and TRBJ2-7, is as follows: DSGVTQTPKHLITATGQRVTLRCSPRSGDLSVYWYQQSLDQGLQFLIQYYNGEERAKGNILERFSAQQFPDLHSELNLSSLELGDSALYFCASSVAGHSYEQYFGPGTRLTVT.

This clone was seen once. The genes are TRBV28 and TRBJ2-5; TRBD1 matches at 10 bases. There are 13 residues in the CDR3. Germline CDR1 and CDR2: MDHEN and SYDVKM. V lost 8 bases to trimming and J lost 7 bases; unmatched junction nucleotides: 7. As DNA, the CDR3 is TGTGCCAGCTCTACCGGACAGGGGGGGACCCAGTACTTC. Amino acid sequence: CASSTGQGGTQYF.

V usage is TRBV10-1 and J usage is TRBJ1-5; D might be TRBD1 (5 bases). With 8 bases removed from V and 4 bases from J, the gap between germline ends came to 12 bases. The CDR3 has 13 amino acids. CDR1 is WNHNN and CDR2 is SYGVQD in the germline V gene (reference sequence). The CDR3 region is CASHRCPNQPQHF. The CDR3 region has the DNA TGCGCCAGCCACAGGTGCCCAAATCAGCCCCAGCATTTT.

This clone was seen a single time. V and J are TRBV5-1 and TRBJ1-4; 7 bases match TRBD1. Germline V gene data show CDR1 as SGHRS and CDR2 as YFSETQ. This CDR3 is built from 17 residues. V shed 0 bases and J 5 bases; nucleotides not matched to a gene: 10. The CDR3 DNA reads as TGCGCCAGCAGCTTGGGGGCTCGACAGGGCGAAAATGAAAAACTGTTTTTT. This encodes CASSLGARQGENEKLFF.

V is TRBV19 and J is TRBJ2-7; 10 nucleotides line up with TRBD1. V gave up 7 bases and J gave up 6 bases; unmatched junction bases: 9. This CDR3 spans 14 amino acids. Germline CDR1 LNHDA, CDR2 SQIVND (reference sequence). The CDR3 here is CASTPGQGSGEQYF. The DNA for the CDR3 is TGTGCCAGTACTCCGGGACAGGGGTCGGGCGAGCAGTACTTC.

The V call is TRBV28, the J call TRBJ2-7, with 7 bases that match TRBD1. This CDR3 is 14 amino acids long. V shed 5 bases and J 5 bases; nucleotides not matched to a gene: 9. CDR1 and CDR2 (germline): MDHEN, SYDVKM. The CDR3 loop reads CASSINRGRHEQYF. The DNA for the CDR3 is TGTGCCAGCAGTATAAACAGGGGTCGACACGAGCAGTACTTC.

The V call is TRBV30, the J call TRBJ2-3; 9 nucleotides match TRBD2. V shed 3 bases and J 1 base; nucleotides not matched to a gene: 5. CDR3 length equals 15 residues. CDR1 GTSNPN and CDR2 SVGIG come from the germline V gene (reference sequence). CDR3 protein: CAWRFQRGGTDTQYF. In DNA form, the CDR3 reads TGTGCCTGGAGGTTTCAGCGGGGGGGCACAGATACGCAGTATTTT.

CDR3: CSVQKGGGGHEKLFF. CDR3 nucleotides: TGCAGCGTCCAGAAAGGGGGAGGTGGGCATGAAAAACTGTTTTTT. V and J are TRBV29-1 and TRBJ1-4; D perhaps matches TRBD1 (6 bases). V lost 6 bases and J 6 bases, leaving 20 bases between the germline ends. The CDR3 covers 15 residues. Germline CDR1 and CDR2: SQVTM and ANQGSEA.

The genes are TRBV6-1 and TRBJ1-1; D might be TRBD1 (6 bases). Germline loops: CDR1 MNHNS, CDR2 SASEGT. The CDR3 consists of 15 residues. V was cut by 0 bases and J by 3 bases, with 11 bases left in between. CDR3 sequence: CASSEAGGRDTEAFF. In nucleotides, the CDR3 is TGTGCCAGCAGTGAAGCCGGGGGCAGGGACACTGAAGCTTTCTTT.

The gene calls are TRBV5-4 and TRBJ1-2; the D is unclear. The CDR3 consists of 13 residues. V lost 1 base to trimming and J lost 2 bases, with 6 bases between them. In germline, CDR1 is SGHNT, CDR2 YYREEE (reference sequence). The CDR3 loop is CASSLSVNYGYTF. Written as DNA, the CDR3 is TGTGCCAGCAGCTTGTCGGTAAACTATGGCTACACCTTC.

The gene calls are TRBV7-3 and TRBJ2-3, with 8 bases matching TRBD2. The CDR3 consists of 14 residues. Germline loops: CDR1 SGHTA, CDR2 FQGTGA. V trimming: 5 bases; J trimming: 3 bases; junction bases outside the gene matches: 4. DNA of the CDR3: TGTGCCAGCAGCCCCGGGAGGGGGACAGATACGCAGTATTTT. It codes for CASSPGRGTDTQYF.

This clone was seen only a few times. The CDR3 reads CASSLRTARDEKLFF. The CDR3 nucleotides are TGTGCCAGCTCACTACGGACAGCCCGAGATGAAAAACTGTTTTTT. The chain is built from TRBV18 and TRBJ1-4; D may be TRBD1 (6 bases). CDR1 is KGHSH and CDR2 is LQKENI in the germline V gene. Trimming took 4 bases from V and 6 from J, leaving 15 bases between them. The CDR3 runs 15 residues. The whole variable domain, filled in from reference TRBV18 and TRBJ1-4, reads NAGVMQNPRHLVRRRGQEARLRCSPMKGHSHVYWYRQLPEEGLKFMVYLQKENIIDESGMPKERFSAEFPKEGPSILRIQQVVRGDSAAYFCASSLRTARDEKLFFGSGTQLSVL.

The chain has TRBV19 and TRBJ1-4, with 9 positions matching TRBD1. The CDR3 loop spans 16 amino acids. V gave up 5 bases and J gave up 5 bases; unmatched junction bases: 9. Per germline, CDR1 LNHDA and CDR2 SQIVND (reference sequence). Here the CDR3 DNA reads TGTGCCAGTAGTTCGGGACAGGGTTTCCTAAATGAAAAACTGTTTTTT. It encodes CASSSGQGFLNEKLFF.

J is TRBJ2-3 and V is TRBV14; D tentatively fits TRBD1 or TRBD2 (6 bases each). Germline-derived CDR1 and CDR2 are SGHDN and FVKESK. V was clipped by 4 bases and J by 1 base, with 18 bases between them. The CDR3 is 17 amino acids. For the CDR3, the DNA is TGTGCCAGCAGCCTCAGCGGAGGGGGGATTCGCACAGATACGCAGTATTTT. Residues: CASSLSGGGIRTDTQYF.

This clone has a single count. This chain links TRBV28 with TRBJ1-1, with 8 bases that match TRBD1. This CDR3 contains 15 residues. V gave up 5 bases and J gave up 1 base; unmatched junction bases: 6. Germline values: CDR1 MDHEN, CDR2 SYDVKM. The CDR3 reads CASSQRGTGNTEAFF. As DNA, the CDR3 is TGTGCCAGCAGTCAGCGCGGGACAGGGAACACTGAAGCTTTCTTT.

This clone has a single count. One end of the junction is discordant with germline, which a read error may explain. The CDR3 protein is CASSSRGLALDF. CDR3 coding DNA: TGTGCCAGCAGCTCCCGGGGGTTAGCGCTTGACTTC. The V and J genes are TRBV7-9 and TRBJ2-7; TRBD2 might be the D (6 bases). CDR3 length: 12 residues. CDR1 SEHNR and CDR2 FQNEAQ come from the germline V gene (reference sequence).

The V and J genes are TRBV6-1 and TRBJ2-3; 8 bases map to TRBD2. The germline gives CDR1 MNHNS, CDR2 SASEGT. After removal of 3 bases from V and 8 bases from J, the junction contained 4 bases not matched to a gene. CDR3 length: 13 amino acids. This chain's CDR3 is CASSDQLAATQYF. Here the CDR3 DNA reads TGTGCCAGCAGTGACCAACTAGCGGCTACGCAGTATTTT.

In this sample, this clone turned up a few times. The CDR3 loop is CASSLTSEQFF. CDR3 nucleotide sequence: TGCGCCAGCAGCTTGACTAGTGAGCAGTTCTTC. J is TRBJ2-1 and V is TRBV5-1, with D maybe TRBD2 (5 bases). The length of the CDR3 is 11 residues. The V gene lost 1 base and the J gene lost 9 bases, with 5 bases spanning the gap. Germline assignment: CDR1 SGHRS and CDR2 YFSETQ.

This rearrangement joins TRBV9 to TRBJ2-2; 9 positions match TRBD1. CDR3 size: 15 residues. Germline assignment: CDR1 SGDLS and CDR2 YYNGEE. J gave up 6 bases and V 0 bases, and 3 bases lay outside the gene matches. In DNA form, the CDR3 reads TGTGCCAGCAGCGTAGGACAGGGGGGGGCCGGGGAGCTGTTTTTT. This codes for CASSVGQGGAGELFF.

This clone was seen a single time. The chain uses TRBV30 and TRBJ2-7; 8 positions match TRBD1. This CDR3 region has 13 residues. Germline CDR1 is GTSNPN and CDR2 is SVGIG (reference sequence). The V gene end was trimmed by 3 bases and the J gene end by 2 bases; junction bases not matched to a gene: 3. The CDR3 here is CAWRRQGPYEQYF. The DNA of the CDR3 is TGTGCCTGGAGAAGACAGGGGCCCTACGAGCAGTACTTC.

The chain uses TRBV30 and TRBJ1-1; 9 bases are a match to TRBD1. The CDR3 totals 13 residues. Germline V gene lookup returns CDR1 GTSNPN and CDR2 SVGIG (reference sequence). The V gene end was trimmed by 2 bases and the J gene end by 3 bases; junction bases not matched to a gene: 1. CDR3 in DNA: TGTGCCTGGAGTACAGGGGGCCACACTGAAGCTTTCTTT. Protein sequence: CAWSTGGHTEAFF.

The chain recombines TRBV27 with TRBJ2-6, with 8 nucleotides matching TRBD2. This CDR3 spans 18 amino acids. Losses at the gene ends were 7 bases for V and 3 bases for J; bases not matched to a gene: 14. Germline loops: CDR1 MNHEY, CDR2 SMNVEV (reference sequence). CDR3 residues: CASTIGWRGANGANVLTF. CDR3 coding DNA: TGTGCCAGCACCATAGGGTGGCGGGGGGCGAATGGGGCCAACGTCCTGACTTTC.